The clone carrying this T cell receptor (beta chain) came up once. TCRdb's copy holds only in-frame clones and misses some; the assay was immunoSEQ multiplex PCR. The table records some 70,000 clones, 82% of them present only once. This sample is part of a study of radiation and T cells in renal cell carcinoma. As to time point: blood 2 weeks post-SBRT. The treatment: 15 Gy SBRT to primary tumor, nephrectomy 4 weeks later. This CDR3 spans 15 amino acids. Trimming cost V 4 bases and J 7 bases; bases outside gene matches: 8. CDR1 and CDR2 (germline): SGHDN, FVKESK. J is TRBJ2-1 and V is TRBV14; 9 nucleotides align to TRBD2. This specimen consisted of blood, obtained from a patient whose treatment included radiotherapy and nephrectomy. This clonotype was obtained from a man aged 55 to 70 with renal cell carcinoma. This chain's CDR3 is CASSPISGSGNEQFF. The CDR3 nucleotides are TGTGCCAGCAGCCCCATTAGCGGGAGTGGGAATGAGCAGTTCTTC.